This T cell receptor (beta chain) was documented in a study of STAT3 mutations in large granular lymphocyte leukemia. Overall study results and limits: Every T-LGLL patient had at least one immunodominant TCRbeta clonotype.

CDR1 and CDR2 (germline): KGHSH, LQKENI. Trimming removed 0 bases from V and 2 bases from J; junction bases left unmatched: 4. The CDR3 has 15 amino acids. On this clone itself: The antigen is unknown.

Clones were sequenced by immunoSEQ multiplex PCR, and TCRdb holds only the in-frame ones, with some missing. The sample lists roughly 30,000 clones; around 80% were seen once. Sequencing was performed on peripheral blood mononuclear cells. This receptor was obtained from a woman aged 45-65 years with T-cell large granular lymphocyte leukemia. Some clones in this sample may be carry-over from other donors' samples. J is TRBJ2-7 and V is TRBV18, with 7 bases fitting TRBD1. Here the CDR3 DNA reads TGTGCCAGCTCACCACCGGGACAGCTTACCTACGAGCAGTACTTC. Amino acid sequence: CASSPPGQLTYEQYF.